The source of this TCR beta chain is a study of blood T cell repertoires in COVID-19. Study-level background: Sites across the United States, Italy and Spain contributed samples from acute and convalescent COVID-19.

The assay was immunoSEQ multiplex PCR, and TCRdb's table has in-frame clones only and misses some. The sample records more than 150,000 clones, around four fifths being singletons. The V gene end was trimmed by 4 bases and the J gene end by 4 bases; junction bases not matched to a gene: 1. The germline CDR1 and CDR2 sequences are MNHNS and SASEGT. This CDR3 region has 14 residues. What was sequenced was PBMCs or T cells enriched from blood (not recorded which). The TCR originated in a man aged 40-49 years who had recovered from COVID-19. The rearrangement uses TRBV6-1 and TRBJ2-3, with 11 bases aligning to TRBD2. The DNA for the CDR3 is TGTGCCAGCAGTGTAGCGGGAGGGGCAGATACGCAGTATTTT. Protein sequence: CASSVAGGADTQYF.